The T cell receptor beta chain under discussion was sequenced for a study of shared clonotypes between healthy human individuals (dated by TCRdb to the early 2020s). For context, the study as a whole: A few men and two women, aged 18 to 49 years, made up the cohort. Per donor, three plates each were used for CD4 naive and CD4 memory, two for CD8 naive, and one for CD8 memory. The study deeply sequenced blood TCR repertoires of five healthy adults to estimate repertoire size and the extent of clonotype sharing between individuals. To increase sequencing depth and limit assay-specific biases, TCR repertoire library preparation and sequencing were carried out by different laboratories using diverse techniques. Between about 0.94 and 10 billion PBMCs per donor were obtained by leukapheresis. Broader findings and caveats from the paper: Estimated clonotype richness was generally larger for naive than for memory subsets. Higher generation probabilities were observed for clonotypes shared by all four sorted-subset donors than for non-shared clonotypes. Incomplete sequencing was indicated by rarefaction of sorted-subset datasets, despite the large sequencing depth. Pairwise subsampling led to the expectation that sequencing depth would affect the degree of clonotype sharing among donors. The small number of donors limited the genetic and exposure-history diversity represented. Sampling was restricted to blood, and TCR repertoires in tissues likely differ from the TCR repertoires found in blood. When several donors were compared, the shared fraction of clonotypes was approximately 5% for naive CD4, roughly 3.4% for naive CD8, roughly 2.5% for memory CD4, and approximately 0.4% for memory CD8.

The donors were healthy, HIV-negative adults with no recently reported acute infections or vaccinations. Every donor was a Caucasian adult living in Nashville, Tennessee, USA. CD4+ T cells were enriched by magnetic negative selection, after which naive cells were positively selected on CD45RA and the negative fraction was taken as the memory subset. After blood collection by leukapheresis, PBMCs were isolated using Ficoll-Histopaque density gradient centrifugation and then cryopreserved in the vapor phase of liquid nitrogen. Analytical flow cytometry was used to check the purity and quantity of every magnetically sorted T cell population. Genomic DNA was isolated from each sorted fraction and quantified by UV absorbance on a Nanodrop 2000c. TCR CDR3 regions were amplified from genomic DNA by multiplex PCR using the deep immunoSEQ assay. Genomic DNA extracted from each cell subset was distributed evenly over all wells of several immunoSEQ 96-well plates, and each plate served as one replicate. Each replicate PCR for sorted subsets received roughly 0.2 ug genomic DNA, equal to 30,000 or so T cell genomes. Purified libraries were quantified with a Qubit 3.0 fluorometer, sized on a Bioanalyzer 2100, and re-quantified with the KAPA Library Quantification kit. Each immunoSEQ 96-well plate was sequenced on its own single-read 150-cycle Illumina NextSeq 550 flow cell. As for how the authors treated the data: The immunoSEQ output contained only junctional sequences without quality scores, so filtering could not match that applied to full-length reads. To assign V/J genes and CDR3, sequences were annotated against IMGT germline references using PyIR, a Python wrapper for IgBLAST v1.9. Reads with weak V/J assignments (E-value above 1e-6), missing CDR3, stop codons, out-of-frame junctions, or ambiguous translated residues were removed. V3J clonotypes were defined by identical inferred V gene, J gene, and CDR3 amino acid sequence. Percentage overlap between repertoires was computed as shared unique clonotypes divided by the size of the smaller repertoire. Richness of each repertoire was evaluated using RTK rarefaction, the Chao1 estimator, and Recon v2.1 estimates of unobserved clonotypes. Generation probabilities were computed with OLGA for all TCRbeta clonotypes obtained by the gDNA method from several donors. TCRdb retrieved this table from immuneACCESS and kept in-frame rearrangements only. Not all clones are present; in checked studies, unresolved V genes account for under half, and no reason is known for the remainder. That table gives V, J and clone size, and the DNA gave D and trimming. For this sample there are about 730,000 clones; roughly 72% appear just once. The top ten hold around 1.7% of the sample.

Looking up the germline V gene (reference sequence) yields CDR1 SEHNR and CDR2 FQNEAQ. The CDR3 holds 15 amino acids from the cysteine to the phenylalanine. The kept DNA is CDR3 alone, 45 bases in frame from the first base. The germline ends are 19 bases apart after V is trimmed by 5 bases and J by 6 bases. Regarding this clone: Its binding antigen is unknown. Per-base qualities were not stored, and no clone one base away is much larger.

The sequence was collected from a woman in her 30s in good health. This sequence uses TRBV7-9 and TRBJ2-5; the D segment might be TRBD1 or TRBD2, since each matches 6 bases. The sequenced material came from memory CD4+ T cells sorted from blood. Per the publication, the cell subset or site label means: CD45RA-negative fraction. The CDR3 corresponds to CASSPGDGGLKTQYF. The bases are TGTGCCAGCAGCCCGGGGGACGGGGGCTTGAAGACCCAGTACTTC.